Each of the 22 T cell receptor beta chains below was sequenced from the same sample in a study of CD4 and CD8 cells across lung adenocarcinoma regions. In TCRdb, the PCR reads were re-called with MiXCR into one record per CDR3 protein. The sample has several thousand distinct CDR3 sequences, under 50% seen once. The sample comprised CD8+ T cells from the center of a lung tumor. These receptors were obtained from a male donor with lung adenocarcinoma. The CD4 and CD8 labels of this study may be unreliable.

The chain uses TRBV25-1 and TRBJ2-1; TRBD1 aligns across 12 bases. This CDR3 is 16 amino acids long. CDR1 and CDR2 (germline): MGHDK, SYGVNS. Unmatched junction bases numbered 9, after V lost 2 bases and J lost 10 bases. CDR3 nucleotides: TGTGCCAGCAGTGAAAGGTGGGGGACAGGGGGCGGCGAGCAGTTCTTC. This sequence encodes CASSERWGTGGGEQFF.

This sequence joins TRBV5-6 and TRBJ2-4; weak D call: TRBD2 (6 bases). The CDR3 has 17 residues. From germline, CDR1 is SGHDT and CDR2 YYEEEE. Trimming removed 0 bases at V and 2 bases at J, with 15 bases between. The CDR3 loop is CASSLDGDSGSKNIQYF. CDR3 nucleotides: TGTGCCAGCAGCTTGGACGGGGACTCCGGTTCCAAAAACATTCAGTACTTC.

The chain links TRBV10-2 to TRBJ2-1, with a possible D match to TRBD2 (6 bases). V lost 3 bases, J lost 2 bases, and 11 bases lay in between. This CDR3 is 15 amino acids long. The germline CDR1 and CDR2 sequences are WSHSY and SAAADI. The DNA for the CDR3 is TGCGCCAGCAGTGAAGGGCGGGATGCCTACAATGAGCAGTTCTTC. The encoded protein is CASSEGRDAYNEQFF.

Ten or more counts support this clonotype. This sequence joins TRBV30 and TRBJ1-1, with D possibly being TRBD1 (5 bases). V was cut by 0 bases and J by 7 bases, with 9 bases left in between. Looked up from germline, CDR1 is GTSNPN and CDR2 is SVGIG (reference sequence). The CDR3 is made up of 12 amino acids. CDR3 in amino acids: CAWSVLGVEAFF. DNA of the CDR3: TGTGCCTGGAGTGTACTAGGGGTTGAAGCTTTCTTT.

The chain carries TRBV10-3 and TRBJ2-5; D is unclear. Germline V lookup: CDR1 ENHRY, CDR2 SYGVKD. This CDR3 spans 13 amino acids. Trimming stripped 2 bases from V and 3 bases from J, with 7 bases between. CDR3: CAISERDKETQYF. The CDR3 region has the DNA TGTGCCATCAGTGAGAGAGACAAAGAGACCCAGTACTTC.

Many counts were recorded for this clonotype. The chain has TRBV6-1 and TRBJ1-3; D call uncertain. CDR3 length: 14 residues. Trimming removed 6 bases at V and 4 bases at J, with 13 bases between. The germline gives CDR1 MNHNS, CDR2 SASEGT. The CDR3 DNA sequence: TGTGCCAGCAGGAAGGAGAATTCAGGAAACACCATATATTTT. Translated: CASRKENSGNTIYF.

The chain uses TRBV12-5 and TRBJ2-7, with TRBD1 matching over 7 bases. The better agreement between TRBJ2-5 and the DNA end casts doubt on the J call. CDR3 length: 12 amino acids. CDR1 is LGHNT and CDR2 is FRNRAP in the germline V gene. Here the CDR3 reads CASGQQGKTQYF. The DNA of the CDR3 is TGTGCTAGTGGTCAACAGGGGAAGACCCAGTACTTC.

J is TRBJ2-2 and V is TRBV6-1, with 8 bases identical to TRBD2. Germline loops: CDR1 MNHNS, CDR2 SASEGT. V was clipped by 7 bases and J by 7 bases; unmatched bases: 5. The CDR3 is 13 amino acids. In nucleotides, the CDR3 is TGTGCCAGCAACAAGCGGGAGTACGGGGAGCTGTTTTTT. It is translated as CASNKREYGELFF.

The CDR3 reads CASSSGRGTYNEQFF. The CDR3 nucleotides read TGTGCCAGCAGTAGCGGGAGAGGGACCTACAATGAGCAGTTCTTC. The rearrangement uses TRBV6-1 and TRBJ2-1; 8 bases align to TRBD2. Germline CDR1 MNHNS, CDR2 SASEGT. The V segment lost 5 bases and the J segment 2 bases; nucleotides outside the gene matches: 5. CDR3 size: 15 residues.

This clonotype was seen ten or more times. V is TRBV24-1 and J is TRBJ2-6, with TRBD1 matching 8 bases. The ends lost 5 bases at V and 1 base at J; junction bases unmatched: 6. Per the germline V gene, CDR1 is KGHDR and CDR2 is SFDVKD. The CDR3 spans 17 residues. This CDR3 reads CATSVGQGKSGANVLTF. The DNA for the CDR3 is TGTGCCACCAGTGTTGGACAGGGAAAGTCTGGGGCCAACGTCCTGACTTTC.

Worth noting for this clonotype: The junction shows a germline mismatch at one end, possibly a read error. The V gene is TRBV10-1, the J gene TRBJ2-3; the D gene could be TRBD1 or TRBD2 (5 bases each). The CDR3 contains 15 residues. The germline gives CDR1 WNHNN, CDR2 SYGVQD (reference sequence). DNA of the CDR3: TGCGCCAGCAGTCAAGACAGAGGGGCCCGAGACACGCAGTATTTC. Translating gives CASSQDRGARDTQYF.

This clonotype appeared many times. The V gene is TRBV6-4, the J gene TRBJ2-2; D gene ambiguous. V lost 0 bases, J lost 4 bases, and 3 bases lay in between. Looked up from germline, CDR1 is MRHNA and CDR2 is SNTAGT. The CDR3 extends over 13 amino acids. Here the CDR3 DNA reads TGTGCCAGCAGTGACTCAAGCACCGGGGAGCTGTTTTTT. Amino acids: CASSDSSTGELFF.

This clonotype was detected many times. This sequence joins TRBV6-1 and TRBJ1-6; D is unresolved. The germline V gene encodes CDR1 MNHNS and CDR2 SASEGT. The CDR3 consists of 13 residues. Trimming removed 6 bases from V and 7 bases from J, with 10 bases in between. CDR3 sequence reads: CASRPNENSPLHF. In DNA, the CDR3 is TGTGCCAGCAGGCCCAATGAAAATTCACCCCTCCACTTT.

This clonotype has a handful of counts. The J gene is TRBJ1-5, the V gene TRBV28; D remains ambiguous. V was clipped by 6 bases and J by 7 bases, with 10 bases between them. Looked up from germline, CDR1 is MDHEN and CDR2 is SYDVKM. CDR3 size: 12 residues. CDR3 region: CASSPSQQPQHF. CDR3 DNA: TGTGCCAGCAGCCCGTCCCAACAGCCCCAGCATTTT.

This clonotype was detected ten times or more. The chain recombines TRBV6-1 with TRBJ2-7, with 8 bases that match TRBD2. The CDR3 is made up of 14 amino acids. In germline, CDR1 is MNHNS, CDR2 SASEGT. The ends lost 4 bases at V and 0 bases at J; junction bases unmatched: 2. The CDR3: CASSVAGYSYEQYF. The CDR3, as DNA: TGTGCCAGCAGTGTAGCGGGATACTCCTACGAGCAGTACTTC.

The chain carries TRBV12-3 or TRBV12-4 and TRBJ2-6; 12 nucleotides agree with TRBD1. Unmatched junction bases numbered 2, after V lost 1 base and J lost 4 bases. The CDR3 runs to 17 residues. The CDR3 sequence: CASSLGGQGAGANVLTF. DNA for the CDR3: TGTGCCAGCAGTTTAGGGGGACAGGGGGCAGGGGCCAACGTCCTGACTTTC.

This clonotype has ten or more counts. The chain uses TRBV7-2 and TRBJ2-2, with D hard to call. CDR1 SGHTA and CDR2 FQGNSA come from the germline V gene. The CDR3 covers 17 residues. Trimming stripped 6 bases from V and 6 bases from J, with 23 bases between. CDR3 DNA sequence: TGTGCCAGCAGTCCAACCCTTGCCCTGGTAGAGGCCGGGGAGCTGTTTTTT. The encoded protein is CASSPTLALVEAGELFF.

This clonotype showed up many times. The chain has TRBV11-3 and TRBJ2-5; D might be TRBD1 (6 bases). The DNA end favors TRBJ2-7, so the J call may be wrong. Germline V gives CDR1 SGHNT, CDR2 YENEEA. The CDR3 has 13 residues. The CDR3 is CASSRRDRYEQYF. The CDR3 nucleotides are TGTGCCAGCAGCCGCAGAGACAGGTACGAGCAGTACTTC.

This clonotype was seen many times. The V and J genes are TRBV20-1 and TRBJ2-3, with 9 bases matching TRBD1. The trim removed 0 bases at V and 4 bases at J, leaving 11 bases unmatched. This CDR3 region has 17 residues. Germline CDR1 reads DFQATT; CDR2 reads SNEGSKA (reference sequence). DNA of the CDR3: TGCAGTGCTAGAGAGGCGAGCAGGACAGGGGTACCAGATACGCAGTATTTT. It translates to CSAREASRTGVPDTQYF.

The gene calls are TRBV6-1 and TRBJ2-1, with 7 bases that match TRBD2. The CDR3 consists of 14 residues. Germline V gene sequence: CDR1 MNHNS, CDR2 SASEGT. V lost 9 bases, J lost 2 bases, and 7 bases stayed unmatched. The CDR3 is CASTLADTYNEQFF. CDR3 in DNA: TGTGCCAGTACTCTAGCGGACACCTACAATGAGCAGTTCTTC.

The V call is TRBV4-1, the J call TRBJ2-5; 14 bases align to TRBD2. This CDR3 contains 19 residues. V shed 2 bases and J 4 bases; nucleotides not matched to a gene: 12. Germline CDR1 MGHRA, CDR2 YSYEKL. For the CDR3, the DNA is TGCGCCAGCAGCCAAAAACTAGGACTAGCGGGGGGCCACTCAGAGACCCAGTACTTC. Translation gives CASSQKLGLAGGHSETQYF.

The genes are TRBV6-1 and TRBJ2-1; D call uncertain. Germline lookup yields CDR1 MNHNS and CDR2 SASEGT. The V end was cut by 7 bases, the J end by 6 bases, with 16 bases between. CDR3 size: 14 residues. The CDR3 reads CASNSRVSPNEQFF. The CDR3 DNA follows: TGTGCCAGCAACTCCCGGGTCTCGCCCAATGAGCAGTTCTTC.